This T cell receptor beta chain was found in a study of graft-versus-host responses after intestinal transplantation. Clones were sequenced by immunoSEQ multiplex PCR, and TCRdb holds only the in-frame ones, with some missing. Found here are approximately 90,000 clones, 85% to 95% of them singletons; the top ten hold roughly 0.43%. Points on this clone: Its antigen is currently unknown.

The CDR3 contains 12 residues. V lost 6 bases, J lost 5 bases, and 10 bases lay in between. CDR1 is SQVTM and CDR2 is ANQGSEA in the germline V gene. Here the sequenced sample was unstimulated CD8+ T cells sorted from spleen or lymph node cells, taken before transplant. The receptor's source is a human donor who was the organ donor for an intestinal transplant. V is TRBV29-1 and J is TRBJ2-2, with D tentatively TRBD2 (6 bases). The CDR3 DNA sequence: TGCAGCGTATCGGAGGGGACCGGGGAGCTGTTTTTT. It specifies CSVSEGTGELFF.